This is a list of T cell receptor beta chains from one sample in a study of T cell responses to AZD1222 COVID-19 vaccine. Generated by immunoSEQ multiplex PCR, the TCRdb table keeps only in-frame clones and is missing some. Here the sample spans about 110,000 clones, around 90% being singletons. The sequences come from peripheral blood, collected on day 0 of AZD1222 vaccination. These TCRs come from an adult in good health. Both conserved end residues are part of each CDR3. A D gene is named only where the DNA matches it firmly. The size entry is marked missing in some rows and otherwise reads once, few, many or a size class.

>18|TRBD2|few|TRBV7-9
CASSPRPKTSGRGETQYF
>15|.|.|TRBV7-6
CASSLARGRNEKLFF
>14|.|.|TRBV5-1
CASSLGQGTSPLHF
>14|.|few|TRBV4-2
CASSQEGGRDTQYF
>15|.|.|TRBV27
CASSFRQASAGELFF
>23|.|.|TRBV27
CASLPEGDSAGWILRYSNQPQHF
>16|.|.|TRBV19
CASIDQGWGGSGELFF
>16|.|.|TRBV5-1
CASSLTGPPTNEKLFF
>16|.|.|TRBV5-6
CASSFGGSINQETQYF
>14|.|.|TRBV7-2
CASSSQGGNTEAFF
>14|.|.|TRBV5-6
CASSLRRLQSPLHF
>15|TRBD1|once|TRBV11-1
CASSLFSDRGSPLHF
>15|TRBD1|.|TRBV4-1
CASSQETGGYNEQFF
>15|.|.|TRBV4-1
CASSQGREGANVLTF
>18|.|.|TRBV14
CASSHLGQGGRANTEAFF
>17|TRBD1|.|TRBV9
CASSVELGQGIDSPLHF
>12|.|.|TRBV10-1
CASSDSNYGYTF
>14|.|few|TRBV11-2
CASKPRTMNTEAFF
>15|.|.|TRBV7-8
CASSLAGWTAYEQFF
>14|TRBD1|.|TRBV29-1
CSVTRDRDFYEQYF
>14|.|.|TRBV3-1/TRBV3-2
CASSQRGRTDTQYF
>14|TRBD1|.|TRBV6-1
CASSERTGVSPLHF
>17|.|.|TRBV5-1
CASSLKPYESSYNEQFF
>15|TRBD1|.|TRBV11-1
CASSRSDRTSYGYTF
>16|TRBD2|.|TRBV9
CASSSSGGLGGETQYF
>13|.|.|TRBV3-1/TRBV3-2
CASSQEPNYGYTF
>16|TRBD2|.|TRBV15
CATSRDTSGGADTQYF